This TCR beta chain appears in the sequencing data of a study of Graves' ophthalmopathy and Graves' hyperthyroidism. Exclusion criteria comprised other autoimmune diseases, uncontrolled infections, pregnancy or lactation in patients. RNA transcripts provided the template for amplifying TCR beta CDR3 regions. First-round RT-PCR with HTBI primers preceded a second-round multiplex PCR. TCRdb re-called the multiplex PCR reads through MiXCR, storing one row per CDR3 protein. This sample carries roughly 350,000 distinct CDR3 sequences, about 17% of them seen once, and the ten largest clones take 2.4%. This CDR3 comprises 12 residues. Germline V CDR1 and CDR2: MNHNS, SASEGT. V lost 4 bases to trimming and J lost 3 bases, with 7 bases between them.

The TCR originated in an adult woman with stable Graves' hyperthyroidism. Input material: peripheral blood. The J gene is TRBJ2-7, the V gene TRBV6-1, with D tentatively TRBD1 (5 bases). DNA for the CDR3: TGTGCCAGCAGTGGACAGCTCTACGAGCAGTACTTC. Translated, it gives CASSGQLYEQYF.